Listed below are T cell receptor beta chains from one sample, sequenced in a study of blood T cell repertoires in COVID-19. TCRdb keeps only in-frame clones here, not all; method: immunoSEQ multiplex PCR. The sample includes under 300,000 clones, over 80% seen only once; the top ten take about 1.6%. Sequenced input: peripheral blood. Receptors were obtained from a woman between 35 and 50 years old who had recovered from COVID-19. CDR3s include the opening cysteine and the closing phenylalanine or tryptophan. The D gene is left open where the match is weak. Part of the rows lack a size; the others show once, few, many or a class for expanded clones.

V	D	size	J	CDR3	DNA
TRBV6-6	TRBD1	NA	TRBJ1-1	CASSRGTVGAEAFF	TGTGCCAGCAGTCGTGGGACAGTTGGGGCTGAAGCTTTCTTT
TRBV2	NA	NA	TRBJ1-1	CASRGSSDTEAFF	TGTGCCAGCAGGGGCAGTAGTGACACTGAAGCTTTCTTT
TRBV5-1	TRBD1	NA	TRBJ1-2	CASSDRAFGYTF	TGCGCCAGCAGTGACAGGGCCTTCGGCTACACCTTC
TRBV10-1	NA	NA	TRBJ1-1	CASSEGRGTEAFF	TGCGCCAGCAGTGAGGGGAGGGGTACTGAAGCTTTCTTT
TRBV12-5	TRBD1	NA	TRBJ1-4	CASGLVLQGAYEKLFF	TGTGCTAGTGGTTTGGTATTGCAGGGGGCCTATGAAAAACTGTTTTTT
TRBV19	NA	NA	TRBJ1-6	CASSKPRSDSPLHF	TGTGCCAGTAGTAAGCCCCGATCGGATTCACCCCTCCACTTT
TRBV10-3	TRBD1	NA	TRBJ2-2	CAVETGGLAGELFF	TGTGCCGTTGAGACAGGGGGCTTAGCCGGGGAGCTGTTTTTT
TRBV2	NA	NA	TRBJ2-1	CASGIEVYNDEQFF	TGTGCCAGCGGAATAGAGGTGTACAATGATGAGCAGTTCTTC
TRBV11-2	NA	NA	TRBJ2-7	CASSLAQSYEQYF	TGTGCCAGCAGCTTAGCACAGTCCTACGAGCAGTACTTC
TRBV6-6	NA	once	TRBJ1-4	CASSFRRTNEKLFF	TGTGCCAGCAGTTTCCGGAGAACTAATGAAAAACTGTTTTTT
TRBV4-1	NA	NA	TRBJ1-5	CASSQGKARGSNQPQHF	TGCGCCAGCAGCCAAGGCAAGGCACGGGGGAGCAATCAGCCCCAGCATTTT
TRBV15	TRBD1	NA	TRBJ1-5	CATSRERGVGQGRSWAQHF	TGTGCCACCAGCAGAGAAAGGGGGGTGGGACAGGGGCGTTCATGGGCCCAGCATTTT
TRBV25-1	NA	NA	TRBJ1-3	CASSESRVGFSGNTIYF	TGTGCCAGCAGTGAATCCAGGGTGGGATTCTCTGGAAACACCATATATTTT
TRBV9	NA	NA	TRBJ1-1	CASSGRQGRNTEAFF	TGTGCCAGCAGCGGACGCCAGGGGAGGAACACTGAAGCTTTCTTT
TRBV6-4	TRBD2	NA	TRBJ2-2	CASSAASGGTGELFF	TGTGCCAGCAGTGCGGCTAGCGGGGGAACCGGGGAGCTGTTTTTT
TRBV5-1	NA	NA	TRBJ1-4	CASSLKVDSLVFF	TGCGCCAGCAGCCTTAAAGTCGACAGCCTTGTGTTTTTT
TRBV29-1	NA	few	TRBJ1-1	CSVEIQGNTEAFF	TGCAGCGTTGAGATACAGGGGAACACTGAAGCTTTCTTT
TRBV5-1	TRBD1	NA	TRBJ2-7	CASSYGQGVSYEQYF	TGCGCCAGCAGCTATGGACAGGGGGTCTCCTACGAGCAGTACTTC
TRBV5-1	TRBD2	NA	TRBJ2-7	CASSRGGYEQYF	TGCGCCAGCAGCCGGGGGGGTTACGAGCAGTACTTC
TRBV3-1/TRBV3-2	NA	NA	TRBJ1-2	CASSTATSDYGYTF	TGTGCCAGCAGCACCGCTACCTCGGACTATGGCTACACCTTC
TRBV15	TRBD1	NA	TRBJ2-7	CATSRGGNRGAEQYF	TGTGCCACCAGCAGAGGGGGAAACAGGGGCGCCGAGCAGTACTTC
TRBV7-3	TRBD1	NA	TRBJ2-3	CASSFSPGGGDTQYF	TGTGCCAGCAGCTTCTCCCCAGGGGGCGGTGATACGCAGTATTTT
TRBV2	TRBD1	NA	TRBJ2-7	CASSESADRVIAYEQYF	TGTGCCAGCAGTGAAAGCGCGGACAGGGTCATTGCCTACGAGCAGTACTTC
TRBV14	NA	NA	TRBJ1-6	CASSQDEGGSPLHF	TGTGCCAGCAGCCAAGATGAGGGCGGTTCACCCCTCCACTTT
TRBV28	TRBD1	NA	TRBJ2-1	CASSGDRIRNEQFF	TGTGCCAGCAGTGGGGACAGGATTCGCAATGAGCAGTTCTTC
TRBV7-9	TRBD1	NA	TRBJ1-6	CASSLGQGPNSPLHF	TGTGCCAGCAGCTTAGGACAGGGGCCTAATTCACCCCTCCACTTT
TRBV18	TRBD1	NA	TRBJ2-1	CASSPQGQGGNEQFF	TGTGCCAGCTCACCACAGGGACAGGGAGGTAATGAGCAGTTCTTC
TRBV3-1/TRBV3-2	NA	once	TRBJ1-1	CASRATDTTEAFF	TGTGCCAGCAGGGCGACAGATACCACTGAAGCTTTCTTT
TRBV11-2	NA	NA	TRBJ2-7	CASSSLRDKKYEQYF	TGTGCCAGCAGCTCTCTAAGGGACAAGAAGTACGAGCAGTACTTC
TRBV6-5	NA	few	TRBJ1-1	CASSYSNRVDTEAFF	TGTGCCAGCAGTTACTCAAACAGGGTTGACACTGAAGCTTTCTTT
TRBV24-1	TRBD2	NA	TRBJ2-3	CATSDFGLAGGADTQYF	TGTGCCACCAGTGATTTCGGACTAGCGGGGGGGGCAGATACGCAGTATTTT
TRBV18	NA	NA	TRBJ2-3	CASSPVVETNIPSSTDTQYF	TGTGCCAGCTCACCTGTTGTGGAGACTAATATCCCCTCTAGCACAGATACGCAGTATTTT
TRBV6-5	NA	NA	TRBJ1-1	CASSIRAENTEAFF	TGTGCCAGCAGTATCAGGGCCGAGAACACTGAAGCTTTCTTT
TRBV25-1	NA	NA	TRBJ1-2	CASGWTYGYTF	TGTGCCAGCGGATGGACTTATGGCTACACCTTC
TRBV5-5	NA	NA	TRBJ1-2	CASSHTGENGYTF	TGTGCCAGCAGCCATACAGGAGAAAATGGCTACACCTTC
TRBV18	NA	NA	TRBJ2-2	CASSPPNYRQSTGELFF	TGTGCCAGCTCACCACCTAACTACCGCCAAAGCACCGGGGAGCTGTTTTTT
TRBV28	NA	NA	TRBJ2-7	CASRTGEVYEQYF	TGTGCCAGCAGGACGGGGGAGGTCTACGAGCAGTACTTC
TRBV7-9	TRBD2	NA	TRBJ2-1	CASSLGGGVGNEQFF	TGTGCCAGCAGCTTAGGCGGGGGGGTAGGGAATGAGCAGTTCTTC
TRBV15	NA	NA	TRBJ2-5	CATSSRDQETQYF	TGTGCCACCAGCAGCCGGGATCAAGAGACCCAGTACTTC
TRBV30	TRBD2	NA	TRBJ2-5	CAWSVRWRGGSETQYF	TGTGCCTGGAGTGTACGCTGGCGGGGGGGCTCGGAGACCCAGTACTTC
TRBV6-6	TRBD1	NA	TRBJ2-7	CASSLGTGGGYEQYF	TGTGCCAGCAGCCTCGGGACAGGGGGCGGCTACGAGCAGTACTTC
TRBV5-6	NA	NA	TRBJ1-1	CASSLQTEAFF	TGTGCCAGCAGCTTGCAAACTGAAGCTTTCTTT
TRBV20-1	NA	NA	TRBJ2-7	CSAEQVYEQYF	TGCAGTGCTGAACAGGTCTACGAGCAGTACTTC
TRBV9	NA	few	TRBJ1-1	CASSDRNTEAFF	TGTGCCAGCAGCGACAGGAACACTGAAGCTTTCTTT
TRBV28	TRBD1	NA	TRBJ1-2	CASSLTRQGADGYTF	TGTGCCAGCAGTTTAACCAGACAGGGGGCGGATGGCTACACCTTC
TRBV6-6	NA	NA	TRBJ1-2	CASSPLIQGSYGYTF	TGTGCCAGCAGCCCCTTAATCCAGGGTAGCTATGGCTACACCTTC